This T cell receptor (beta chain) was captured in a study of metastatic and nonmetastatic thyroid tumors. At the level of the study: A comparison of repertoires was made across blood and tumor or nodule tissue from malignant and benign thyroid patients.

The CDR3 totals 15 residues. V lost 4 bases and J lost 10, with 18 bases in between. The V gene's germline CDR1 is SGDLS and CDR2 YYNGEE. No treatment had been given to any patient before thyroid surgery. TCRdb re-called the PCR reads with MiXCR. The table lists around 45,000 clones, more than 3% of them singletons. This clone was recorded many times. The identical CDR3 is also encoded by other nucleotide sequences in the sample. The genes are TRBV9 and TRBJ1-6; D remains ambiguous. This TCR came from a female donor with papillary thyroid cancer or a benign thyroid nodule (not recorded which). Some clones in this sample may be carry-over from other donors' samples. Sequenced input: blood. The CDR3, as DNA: TGTGCCAGCAGCCCAGAGGGATCGGTGGGATCACCCCTCCACTTT. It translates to CASSPEGSVGSPLHF.